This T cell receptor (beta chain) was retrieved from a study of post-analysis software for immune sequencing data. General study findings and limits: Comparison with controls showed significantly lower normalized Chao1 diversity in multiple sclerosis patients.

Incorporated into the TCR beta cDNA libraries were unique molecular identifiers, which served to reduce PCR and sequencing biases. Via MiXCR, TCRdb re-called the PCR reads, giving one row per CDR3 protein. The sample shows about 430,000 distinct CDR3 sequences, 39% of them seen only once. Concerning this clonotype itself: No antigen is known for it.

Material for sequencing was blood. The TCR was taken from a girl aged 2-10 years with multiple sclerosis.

Here the CDR3 DNA reads TGCAGCGTTGTTGGGTGGGAGACCCAGTACTTC. Amino acid sequence: CSVVGWETQYF. The gene calls are TRBV29-1 and TRBJ2-5; D remains unclear. Germline-derived CDR1 and CDR2 are SQVTM and ANQGSEA. This CDR3 has 11 amino acids. Trimming stripped 4 bases from V and 5 bases from J, with 8 bases between.